This T cell receptor beta chain stems from a study of cytomegalovirus exposure and HLA in healthy donors. Background on the study: A later analysis reported the same platform for the 110 or so validation repertoires and the 500 to 750 first-cohort repertoires.

Sequencing used immunoSEQ multiplex PCR; TCRdb keeps in-frame clones, though not all of them. The sample carries around 190,000 clones, less than 85% recorded once. The study's findings and limits: The study listed 150 to 200 cytomegalovirus-associated TCR beta chains. Reportedly, cytomegalovirus status was diagnosed with high sensitivity and specificity. Most TCRs appeared rarely, but some public TCRs recurred in many donors.

Germline V CDR1 and CDR2: MDHEN, SYDVKM. Trimming shortened V by 7 bases and J by 4 bases, and 14 bases separated the two germline ends. The CDR3 spans 14 residues. As for this clone: Its target is unknown.

The clonotype comes from a young man in good health and CMV-seropositive. The V call is TRBV28, the J call TRBJ1-5; the D gene is possibly TRBD1 (6 bases). Sequencing used PBMCs. CDR3 DNA sequence: TGTGCCAGCACCTTACAGGGCCCGAATCAGCCCCAGCATTTT. Encoded protein: CASTLQGPNQPQHF.